Following are 16 T cell receptor beta chains from one sample sequenced in a study of response to subunit inactivated influenza vaccine. TCRdb independently ran MiXCR on the RT-PCR reads; one entry per CDR3 protein. The table records about 570,000 distinct CDR3 sequences, about 11% of them present only once. Another study also made use of these data, one on T cells expressing NK-cell markers. From that paper: Beta-chain TCR cDNA was generated via 5'RACE template switching with UMIs.

Source: PBMCs from blood, taken on the day of vaccination. Receptors originate from a man between 45 and 60 years old who received an inactivated influenza vaccine.

This clonotype was observed a few times. The rearrangement links TRBV15 to TRBJ2-1, with 9 bases that match TRBD2. Germline CDR1 is LNHNV and CDR2 is YYDKDF (reference sequence). V gave up 5 bases and J gave up 2 bases; unmatched junction bases: 1. CDR3 length: 14 residues. In nucleotides, the CDR3 is TGTGCCACCAGCGGACTAGCGACCTACAATGAGCAGTTCTTC. This encodes CATSGLATYNEQFF. The variable domain in full, completed from reference TRBV15 and TRBJ2-1, reads DAMVIQNPRYQVTQFGKPVTLSCSQTLNHNVMYWYQQKSSQAPKLLFHYYDKDFNNEADTPDNFQSRRPNTSFCFLDIRSPGLGDTAMYLCATSGLATYNEQFFGPGTRLTVL.

The chain uses TRBV5-1 and TRBJ2-7, with D possibly being TRBD1 (6 bases). The V gene lost 4 bases and the J gene lost 2 bases, with 16 bases spanning the gap. The CDR3 length is 15 residues. Per germline, CDR1 SGHRS and CDR2 YFSETQ. The CDR3 spells CASSVGTSGPYEQYF. For the CDR3, the DNA is TGCGCCAGCAGCGTCGGGACATCGGGGCCCTACGAGCAGTACTTC.

In this sample, this clonotype turned up once. The J gene is TRBJ2-3, the V gene TRBV4-2; 11 bases fit TRBD2. The trim removed 1 base at V and 4 bases at J, leaving 1 base unmatched. This CDR3 is built from 15 residues. CDR1 and CDR2 from the germline V gene are LGHNA and YNFKEQ. CDR3 amino acids: CASSQGGLAADTQYF. The CDR3 nucleotides are TGTGCCAGCAGCCAAGGGGGACTAGCGGCAGATACGCAGTATTTT.

This clonotype was observed a handful of times. This chain joins TRBV12-3 or TRBV12-4 and TRBJ2-3; a weak D match, TRBD1 (6 bases). V was clipped by 5 bases and J by 2 bases, with 20 bases between them. The CDR3 extends over 17 amino acids. In DNA form, the CDR3 reads TGTGCCAGCAGTCTCTCTGGACAGCTATATAACACAGATACGCAGTATTTT. The encoded protein is CASSLSGQLYNTDTQYF.

This clonotype has only a few counts. The rearrangement joins TRBV20-1 to TRBJ2-1, with 9 nucleotides matching TRBD2. Per germline, CDR1 DFQATT and CDR2 SNEGSKA (reference sequence). This CDR3 region has 17 residues. V lost 6 bases, J lost 0 bases, and 12 bases stayed unmatched. Here the CDR3 reads CSAPRGSGGSSYNEQFF. The CDR3 bases are TGCAGTGCCCCCCGAGGTAGCGGGGGCAGCTCCTACAATGAGCAGTTCTTC.

The V gene is TRBV4-3, the J gene TRBJ2-2; no firm D call. This CDR3 region has 18 residues. Germline V gives CDR1 LGHNA, CDR2 YSLEER. V shed 0 bases and J shed 7 bases, with 21 bases lying between them. CDR3 region: CASSQEEASRSYGGELFF. CDR3 DNA: TGCGCCAGCAGCCAAGAAGAGGCTTCGAGAAGTTACGGCGGGGAGCTGTTTTTT.

The chain combines TRBV11-2 with TRBJ1-4, with 7 bases identical to TRBD1. This CDR3 has 15 amino acids. Germline V gives CDR1 SGHAT, CDR2 FQNNGV. J gave up 3 bases and V 3 bases, and 4 bases lay outside the gene matches. CDR3 protein: CASSLTQGSNEKLFF. In DNA, the CDR3 is TGTGCCAGCAGCTTGACACAGGGGTCTAATGAAAAACTGTTTTTT.

Only a few counts were recorded for this clonotype. The genes are TRBV21-1 and TRBJ1-5; the D segment call TRBD1 is taken from the table without a DNA check. TRBV21-1 is recorded as a pseudogene. This CDR3 spans 18 amino acids. The CDR3 DNA is TGTGCCAGCACCCCCCGGGACAGGGACCTCTCTTACAATCAGCCCCAGCATTTT. Translated: CASTPRDRDLSYNQPQHF.

The chain links TRBV7-2 to TRBJ2-1; possibly TRBD1 for D (6 bases). Germline CDR1 and CDR2: SGHTA and FQGNSA. The V end was cut by 5 bases, the J end by 6 bases, with 14 bases between. The CDR3 covers 14 residues. This CDR3 is CASSPQGILNEQFF. The CDR3 DNA reads TGTGCCAGCAGCCCTCAGGGGATCCTCAATGAGCAGTTCTTC.

This clonotype has more than one count but fewer than ten. The J gene is TRBJ2-7, the V gene TRBV12-3 or TRBV12-4, with 11 positions matching TRBD2. The CDR3 covers 15 residues. Unmatched junction bases numbered 8, after V lost 4 bases and J lost 6 bases. The CDR3 protein is CASSYLSGGAGEQYF. For the CDR3, the DNA is TGTGCCAGCAGTTACCTTAGCGGGGGGGCTGGCGAGCAGTACTTC.

The chain employs TRBV12-3 or TRBV12-4 and TRBJ1-5, with D uncertain. Trimming cost V 7 bases and J 2 bases, with 9 bases left between them. This CDR3 spans 13 amino acids. The CDR3 reads CASTLDGNQPQHF. Written as DNA, the CDR3 is TGTGCCAGCACCTTGGACGGCAATCAGCCCCAGCATTTT.

This clonotype was recorded at least ten times. The chain recombines TRBV20-1 with TRBJ2-5; 7 bases match TRBD2. Germline CDR1 DFQATT, CDR2 SNEGSKA (reference sequence). There are 11 residues in the CDR3. CDR3 nucleotides: TGCACGGGACTACGTCAAGAGACCCAGTACTTC. Its protein is CTGLRQETQYF.

This clonotype was seen more than once but under ten times. The chain combines TRBV12-3 or TRBV12-4 with TRBJ2-3; 8 positions agree with TRBD2. The CDR3 covers 15 residues. Losses at the gene ends were 4 bases for V and 4 bases for J; bases not matched to a gene: 7. CDR3 sequence (DNA): TGTGCCAGCAGTTCCCGGGGGGGGGGATCAGATACGCAGTATTTT. It translates to CASSSRGGGSDTQYF.

This clonotype showed up many times. The V gene is TRBV28, the J gene TRBJ2-7; 9 nucleotides align to TRBD1. CDR3 length equals 14 residues. Trimming at V came to 5 bases and at J to 3 bases, leaving 5 bases not matched to a gene. Germline loops: CDR1 MDHEN, CDR2 SYDVKM. CDR3 nucleotide sequence: TGTGCCAGCAGTGGTCCGGGACAGGGCTACGAGCAGTACTTC. It is translated as CASSGPGQGYEQYF.

This chain connects TRBV5-1 to TRBJ1-1; the match to TRBD1 covers 7 bases. The CDR3 sequence is 16 residues long. The germline V gene has CDR1 SGHRS and CDR2 YFSETQ. The trim removed 0 bases at V and 5 bases at J, leaving 10 bases unmatched. The CDR3, as DNA: TGCGCCAGCAGCTTGGTTCGAGGCAGGGGGGTGACTGAAGCTTTCTTT. As protein: CASSLVRGRGVTEAFF.

The chain joins TRBV27 to TRBJ2-3; D remains unclear. CDR1 is MNHEY, CDR2 SMNVEV, per germline (reference sequence). The CDR3 loop spans 12 amino acids. The germline V and J ends were trimmed by 3 bases and 7 bases, with 8 bases remaining between them. The CDR3 region is CASSFNSNTQYF. CDR3 DNA: TGTGCCAGCAGTTTTAACTCGAATACGCAGTATTTT.